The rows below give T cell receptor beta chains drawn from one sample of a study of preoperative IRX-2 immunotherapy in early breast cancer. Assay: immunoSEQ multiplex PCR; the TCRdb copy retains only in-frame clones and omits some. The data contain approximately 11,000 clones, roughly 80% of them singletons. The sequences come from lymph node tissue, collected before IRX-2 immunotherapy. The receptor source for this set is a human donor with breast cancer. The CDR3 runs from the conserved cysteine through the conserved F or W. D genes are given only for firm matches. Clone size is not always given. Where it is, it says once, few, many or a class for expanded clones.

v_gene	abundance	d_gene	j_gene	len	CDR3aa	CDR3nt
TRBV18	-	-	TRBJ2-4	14	CASSPRLAKNIQYF	TGTGCCAGCTCACCCAGGCTAGCCAAAAACATTCAGTACTTC
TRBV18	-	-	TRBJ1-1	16	CASSPGLGGGKAEAFF	TGTGCCAGCTCACCAGGATTGGGGGGCGGGAAGGCTGAAGCTTTCTTT
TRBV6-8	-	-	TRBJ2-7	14	CASSPGLQGNEQYF	TGTGCCAGCAGTCCCGGTTTACAGGGTAACGAGCAGTACTTC
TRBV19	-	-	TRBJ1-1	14	CASSSKSGTTEAFF	TGTGCCAGTAGTAGTAAATCAGGGACGACTGAAGCTTTCTTT
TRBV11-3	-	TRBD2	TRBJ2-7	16	CASSLDLPAGGYEQYF	TGTGCCAGCAGCTTAGATCTTCCTGCGGGAGGCTACGAGCAGTACTTC
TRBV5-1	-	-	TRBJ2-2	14	CASTEGDGTGELFF	TGCGCCAGCACGGAGGGAGACGGTACCGGGGAGCTGTTTTTT
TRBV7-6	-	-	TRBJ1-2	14	CASSPGGGRYGYTF	TGTGCCAGCAGTCCCGGGGGGGGTCGCTATGGCTACACCTTC
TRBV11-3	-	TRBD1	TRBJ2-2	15	CASSSHRGQAGELFF	TGTGCCAGCAGCTCACACAGGGGTCAGGCCGGGGAGCTGTTTTTT
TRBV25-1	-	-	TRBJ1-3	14	CASSAGWPGNTIYF	TGTGCCAGCAGTGCGGGGTGGCCTGGAAACACCATATATTTT
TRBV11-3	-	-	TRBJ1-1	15	CASSLTGLVNTEAFF	TGTGCCAGCAGCTTAACAGGGTTAGTGAACACTGAAGCTTTCTTT
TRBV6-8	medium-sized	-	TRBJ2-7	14	CASSGTFSSYEQYF	TGTGCCAGCAGTGGGACCTTCAGCTCCTACGAGCAGTACTTC
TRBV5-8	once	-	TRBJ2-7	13	CASSWDPSLGQYF	TGTGCCAGCAGCTGGGACCCCAGCCTAGGGCAGTACTTC
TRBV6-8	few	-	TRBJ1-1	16	CASSYTGSPQNTEAFF	TGTGCCAGCAGTTATACGGGCAGTCCTCAGAACACTGAAGCTTTCTTT
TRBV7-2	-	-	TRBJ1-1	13	CATRPGPYTEAFF	TGTGCCACGAGGCCAGGGCCCTACACTGAAGCTTTCTTT
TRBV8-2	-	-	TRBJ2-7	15	CASSLQGRGRYEQYF	TGTGCCAGCAGTTTACAAGGCAGGGGGCGATACGAGCAGTACTTC
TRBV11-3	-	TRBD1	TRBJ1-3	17	CASRTGQVGHSGNTIYF	TGTGCCAGCAGGACGGGACAGGTGGGACACTCTGGAAACACCATATATTTT
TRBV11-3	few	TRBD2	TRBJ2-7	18	CASSPRLAGGPGKNEQYF	TGTGCCAGCAGCCCTAGACTAGCGGGAGGGCCGGGAAAAAACGAGCAGTACTTC
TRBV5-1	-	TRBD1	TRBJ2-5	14	CASSEQGAQETQYF	TGCGCCAGCAGCGAACAGGGGGCACAGGAGACCCAGTACTTC
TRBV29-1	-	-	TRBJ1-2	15	CSVVDSFLGTYGYTF	TGCAGCGTTGTAGACAGCTTCTTAGGGACCTATGGCTACACCTTC
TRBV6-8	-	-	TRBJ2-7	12	CASRPRTNEQYF	TGTGCCAGCAGGCCCCGAACCAACGAGCAGTACTTC
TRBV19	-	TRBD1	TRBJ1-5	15	CASTKPGTGNQPQHF	TGTGCCAGTACCAAACCCGGGACAGGCAATCAGCCCCAGCATTTT
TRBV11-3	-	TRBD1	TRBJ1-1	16	CASSFGQGNMNTEAFF	TGTGCCAGCAGCTTCGGACAGGGAAACATGAACACTGAAGCTTTCTTT
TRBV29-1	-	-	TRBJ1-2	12	CSVGFSDYGYTF	TGCAGCGTTGGGTTTTCCGACTATGGCTACACCTTC
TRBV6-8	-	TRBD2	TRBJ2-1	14	CASSAGGSYNEQFF	TGTGCCAGCAGTGCGGGAGGGTCCTACAATGAGCAGTTCTTC
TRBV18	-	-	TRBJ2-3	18	CASSPPRTDPWGTDTQYF	TGTGCCAGCTCACCACCGAGGACAGACCCTTGGGGCACAGATACGCAGTATTTT
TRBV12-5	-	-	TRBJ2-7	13	CASSSGGTYEQYF	TGTGCTAGTTCAAGTGGGGGAACCTACGAGCAGTACTTC
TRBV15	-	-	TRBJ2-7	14	CATSRPGTSYEQYF	TGTGCCACCAGCAGACCCGGGACCTCCTACGAGCAGTACTTC
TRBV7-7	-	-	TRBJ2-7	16	CASSLAGGQTLYEQYF	TGTGCCAGCAGCTTAGCGGGGGGACAGACCCTCTACGAGCAGTACTTC
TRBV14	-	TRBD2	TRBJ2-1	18	CASSQVTGLAGRDNEQFF	TGTGCCAGCAGCCAAGTGACAGGACTAGCGGGGCGTGACAATGAGCAGTTCTTC
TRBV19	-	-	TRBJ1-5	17	CASSNKRGRGANQPQHF	TGTGCCAGTAGTAATAAGCGTGGAAGAGGGGCTAATCAGCCCCAGCATTTT
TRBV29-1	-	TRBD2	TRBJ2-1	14	CSVELLAGYNEQFF	TGCAGCGTTGAGTTACTAGCGGGGTACAATGAGCAGTTCTTC
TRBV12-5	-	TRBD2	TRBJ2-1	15	CASSASSGRAIEQFF	TGTGCCAGCTCTGCCTCTAGCGGGAGGGCTATTGAGCAGTTCTTC
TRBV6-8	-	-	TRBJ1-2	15	CASSYLEGLRGGYTF	TGTGCCAGCAGTTATTTAGAGGGGTTAAGAGGTGGCTACACCTTC
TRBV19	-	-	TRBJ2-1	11	CASSISAGQFF	TGTGCCAGTAGTATTAGCGCGGGACAGTTCTTC
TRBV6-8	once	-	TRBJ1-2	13	CASSPGGGYGYTF	TGTGCCAGCAGCCCAGGCGGGGGTTATGGCTACACCTTC
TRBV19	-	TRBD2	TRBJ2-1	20	CASSKRGLAGGRGSYNEQFF	TGTGCCAGTAGTAAAAGAGGACTAGCGGGAGGGAGGGGGTCCTACAATGAGCAGTTCTTC
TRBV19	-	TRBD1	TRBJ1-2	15	CASNKPGTGSYGYTF	TGTGCCAGTAACAAACCCGGGACAGGGAGTTATGGCTACACCTTC
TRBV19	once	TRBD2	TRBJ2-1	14	CASSHGTSDSEQFF	TGTGCCAGTAGTCACGGGACTAGCGATAGTGAGCAGTTCTTC
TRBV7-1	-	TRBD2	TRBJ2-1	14	CATTTSGRVHEQFF	TGTGCCACTACGACTAGCGGGAGGGTCCATGAGCAGTTCTTC
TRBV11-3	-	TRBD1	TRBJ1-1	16	CASSLDGGQRNTEAFF	TGTGCCAGCAGCTTAGATGGGGGACAGCGGAACACTGAAGCTTTCTTT
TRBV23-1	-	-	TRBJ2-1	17	CASSQDHVGRSYNEQFF	TGCGCCAGCAGCCAAGATCATGTGGGCCGCTCCTACAATGAGCAGTTCTTC
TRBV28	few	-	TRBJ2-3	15	CASSLGLELINTQYF	TGTGCCAGCAGTTTGGGGCTAGAATTGATAAATACGCAGTATTTT
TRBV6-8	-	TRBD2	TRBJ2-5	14	CAISGGLAGGTQYF	TGTGCCATCAGTGGGGGACTAGCGGGCGGGACCCAGTACTTC
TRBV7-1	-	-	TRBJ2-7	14	CASSYRGASYEQYF	TGTGCCAGCAGCTACCGGGGGGCGTCCTACGAGCAGTACTTC
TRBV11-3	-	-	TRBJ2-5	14	CASSFAGGGETQYF	TGTGCCAGCAGCTTTGCGGGTGGGGGAGAAACCCAGTACTTC
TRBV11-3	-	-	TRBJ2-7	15	CASSLSGGAGYEQYF	TGTGCCAGCAGCTTAAGTGGGGGCGCAGGTTACGAGCAGTACTTC
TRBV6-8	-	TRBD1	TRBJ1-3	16	CASSYGTGLTGNTIYF	TGTGCCAGCAGTTATGGGACAGGGTTGACTGGAAACACCATATATTTT
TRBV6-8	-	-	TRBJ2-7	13	CASSYSIAYEQYF	TGTGCCAGCAGTTACTCGATTGCCTACGAGCAGTACTTC
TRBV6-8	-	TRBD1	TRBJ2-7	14	CASSTGTGGYEQYF	TGTGCCAGCAGCACCGGGACAGGGGGGTACGAGCAGTACTTC
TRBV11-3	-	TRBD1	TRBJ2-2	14	CASSAGQVPGELFF	TGTGCCAGCAGCGCTGGACAGGTCCCCGGGGAGCTGTTTTTT
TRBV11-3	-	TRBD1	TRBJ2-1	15	CASSLAGGSYNEQFF	TGTGCCAGCAGTCTGGCAGGGGGCTCCTACAATGAGCAGTTCTTC
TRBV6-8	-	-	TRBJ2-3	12	CASSDGTDTQYF	TGTGCCAGCAGTGACGGGACAGATACGCAGTATTTT
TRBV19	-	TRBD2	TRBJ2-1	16	CASRGGRLALYNEQFF	TGTGCCAGTAGGGGGGGTAGACTAGCTCTCTACAATGAGCAGTTCTTC
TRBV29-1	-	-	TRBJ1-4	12	CSVGRMGEKLFF	TGCAGCGTTGGGAGGATGGGTGAAAAACTGTTTTTT